Listed below are T cell receptor beta chains from one sample, sequenced in a study of blood T cell repertoires in COVID-19. Method: immunoSEQ multiplex PCR; TCRdb's copy keeps in-frame clones and lacks some. The sample lists a few hundred thousand clones, 70% to 90% occurring once. The sequenced material came from peripheral blood. These receptors were collected from a woman in her forties or fifties with active or convalescent COVID-19. CDR3s include the opening cysteine and the closing phenylalanine or tryptophan. The D gene is left open where the match is weak. The size field is filled for only some rows; it gives once, few, many or a size class.

clone size	V gene	CDR3 length	D gene	J gene	CDR3 protein	CDR3 DNA
.	TRBV6-5	14	TRBD1	TRBJ1-4	CASSPGTGGVMVFF	TGTGCCAGCAGCCCCGGGACAGGGGGCGTGATGGTGTTTTTT
.	TRBV5-8	13	.	TRBJ2-7	CASSLARAYEQYF	TGTGCCAGCAGCTTGGCCAGGGCCTACGAGCAGTACTTC
.	TRBV25-1	12	TRBD1	TRBJ2-7	CASTGTGNEQYF	TGTGCCAGCACCGGGACAGGGAACGAGCAGTACTTC
.	TRBV19	15	TRBD2	TRBJ2-7	CASSRGLAHTYEQYF	TGTGCCAGTAGTAGGGGACTAGCGCATACCTACGAGCAGTACTTC
.	TRBV3-1/TRBV3-2	15	TRBD1	TRBJ2-2	CASSPGTGNTGELFF	TGTGCCAGCAGCCCTGGGACAGGGAACACCGGGGAGCTGTTTTTT
.	TRBV28	17	TRBD2	TRBJ2-1	CASSFQGLAGGRNEQFF	TGTGCCAGCAGTTTCCAGGGACTAGCGGGAGGGAGGAATGAGCAGTTCTTC
.	TRBV4-1	15	TRBD2	TRBJ2-7	CASSPLGAGTYEQYF	TGCGCCAGCAGCCCCCTAGGAGCGGGGACCTACGAGCAGTACTTC
once	TRBV11-2	16	TRBD2	TRBJ2-7	CASSLRTTSGSEEQYF	TGTGCCAGCAGCTTAAGAACGACTAGCGGGTCTGAAGAGCAGTACTTC
.	TRBV29-1	15	TRBD2	TRBJ2-1	CSVELHIGREGEQFF	TGCAGCGTTGAACTTCATATAGGGCGGGAGGGTGAGCAGTTCTTC
.	TRBV18	16	.	TRBJ1-2	CASSASMVFSGGGYTF	TGTGCCAGCTCAGCATCCATGGTATTTTCAGGTGGAGGCTACACCTTC
.	TRBV27	15	.	TRBJ2-3	CASSPRLVSTDTQYF	TGTGCCAGCAGTCCTAGACTAGTAAGCACAGATACGCAGTATTTT
.	TRBV28	16	.	TRBJ1-1	CASSSPSTPLNTEAFF	TGTGCCAGCAGTTCTCCATCGACACCGCTGAACACTGAAGCTTTCTTT
.	TRBV19	15	TRBD1	TRBJ2-7	CASSVLGTDSYEQYF	TGTGCCAGTAGTGTACTCGGGACAGACTCCTACGAGCAGTACTTC
.	TRBV10-3	14	TRBD1	TRBJ1-1	CAISEGGRSTEAFF	TGTGCCATCAGTGAAGGGGGCCGGAGCACTGAAGCTTTCTTT
.	TRBV20-1	11	.	TRBJ1-1	CSADRNTEAFF	TGCAGTGCCGACAGGAACACTGAAGCTTTCTTT
.	TRBV28	18	TRBD1	TRBJ2-5	CASSLVGTGTGARETQYF	TGTGCCAGCAGTTTGGTGGGCACCGGGACAGGGGCGAGGGAGACCCAGTACTTC
once	TRBV7-3	13	TRBD1	TRBJ1-2	CASSPRQGSGYTF	TGTGCCAGCAGCCCGCGACAGGGGAGTGGCTACACCTTC
.	TRBV12-3/TRBV12-4	13	.	TRBJ2-7	CASSLVRGYEQYF	TGTGCCAGCAGTTTAGTTAGGGGCTACGAGCAGTACTTC
.	TRBV24-1	12	.	TRBJ2-7	CATSDFEDEQYF	TGTGCCACCAGTGATTTCGAGGACGAGCAGTACTTC
.	TRBV28	15	.	TRBJ2-7	CASRLGARVAYEQYF	TGTGCCAGCCGCCTAGGGGCGAGAGTAGCCTACGAGCAGTACTTC
.	TRBV4-2	15	TRBD2	TRBJ2-7	CASSQRIAGGREQYF	TGTGCCAGCAGCCAAAGAATAGCGGGGGGGCGTGAGCAGTACTTC
.	TRBV27	14	TRBD2	TRBJ2-7	CASSPGTSGNEQYF	TGTGCCAGCAGTCCCGGGACTAGCGGGAACGAGCAGTACTTC
once	TRBV29-1	13	.	TRBJ2-3	CSVEPGATDTQYF	TGCAGCGTTGAGCCTGGGGCCACAGATACGCAGTATTTT
.	TRBV19	14	.	TRBJ1-5	CASSIRGGNQPQHF	TGTGCCAGTAGTATTAGGGGGGGAAATCAGCCCCAGCATTTT
.	TRBV19	13	.	TRBJ2-1	CASRTNWYNEQFF	TGTGCCAGTCGGACTAATTGGTACAATGAGCAGTTCTTC
.	TRBV15	16	TRBD1	TRBJ1-2	CATSEAGTVPLYGYTF	TGTGCCACCAGCGAGGCCGGGACAGTGCCGTTATATGGCTACACCTTC
.	TRBV9	14	.	TRBJ2-5	CASSMGRREETQYF	TGTGCCAGCAGCATGGGCCGCAGGGAAGAGACCCAGTACTTC
.	TRBV2	14	.	TRBJ2-2	CASLPSFGTGELFF	TGTGCCAGCCTGCCATCTTTCGGGACCGGGGAGCTGTTTTTT
.	TRBV5-5	13	TRBD1	TRBJ1-1	CASSITGGTEAFF	TGTGCCAGCAGCATTACAGGGGGCACTGAAGCTTTCTTT
once	TRBV10-3	14	TRBD1	TRBJ1-5	CAISEGQGNQPQHF	TGTGCCATCAGTGAAGGACAGGGAAATCAGCCCCAGCATTTT
.	TRBV19	16	.	TRBJ1-6	CASSIDFGGRTSPLHF	TGTGCCAGTAGTATAGATTTTGGGGGCAGAACCTCACCCCTCCACTTT
.	TRBV6-5	13	.	TRBJ1-2	CASSFGQLYGYTF	TGTGCCAGCAGTTTCGGACAGCTCTATGGCTACACCTTC
.	TRBV19	12	TRBD2	TRBJ2-3	CASSAPSGPQYF	TGTGCCAGTAGTGCCCCTAGCGGCCCGCAGTATTTT
.	TRBV6-6	15	.	TRBJ1-5	CASSYSGGGDQPQHF	TGTGCCAGCAGTTACTCAGGGGGGGGAGATCAGCCCCAGCATTTT
.	TRBV7-3	14	TRBD1	TRBJ1-1	CASSLNSGGTEAFF	TGTGCCAGCAGCTTAAATTCAGGGGGCACTGAAGCTTTCTTT
.	TRBV28	15	.	TRBJ1-4	CASSLPRSHGEKLFF	TGTGCCAGCAGTTTACCCCGGAGCCATGGGGAAAAACTGTTTTTT
.	TRBV11-2	14	.	TRBJ2-5	CASSLWTLGETQYF	TGTGCCAGCAGCCTGTGGACATTGGGGGAGACCCAGTACTTC
.	TRBV7-2	15	TRBD1	TRBJ2-4	CASSSGGQPKNIQYF	TGTGCCAGCAGCTCAGGGGGACAACCTAAAAACATTCAGTACTTC
once	TRBV7-9	14	TRBD1	TRBJ1-4	CASSISGGNEKLFF	TGTGCCAGCAGCATCTCAGGGGGGAATGAAAAACTGTTTTTT
.	TRBV7-9	15	.	TRBJ2-5	CASQKMGGIQETQYF	TGTGCCAGCCAGAAAATGGGGGGAATCCAAGAGACCCAGTACTTC
.	TRBV4-3	16	.	TRBJ2-7	CASSQDPVAGVHEQYF	TGCGCCAGCAGCCAAGATCCGGTTGCAGGGGTCCACGAGCAGTACTTC
.	TRBV6-5	14	.	TRBJ2-2	CASSYSVLTGELFF	TGTGCCAGCAGTTACTCGGTCCTAACCGGGGAGCTGTTTTTT
.	TRBV3-1/TRBV3-2	16	.	TRBJ1-1	CASSFQPTARANEAFF	TGTGCCAGCAGCTTCCAGCCGACAGCCCGAGCCAACGAAGCTTTCTTT
.	TRBV5-4	13	TRBD1	TRBJ1-4	CASSYTGGEKLFF	TGTGCCAGCAGCTATACAGGGGGTGAAAAACTGTTTTTT
.	TRBV7-2	14	TRBD1	TRBJ2-7	CASSSGTGSYEQYF	TGTGCCAGCAGCTCCGGGACAGGGTCGTACGAGCAGTACTTC
.	TRBV27	14	TRBD2	TRBJ2-7	CASSPTSAYYEQYF	TGTGCCAGCAGTCCGACTAGCGCATACTACGAGCAGTACTTC
.	TRBV7-8	17	.	TRBJ2-1	CASSLASVIRVYNEQFF	TGTGCCAGCAGCCTCGCGTCGGTGATCCGCGTATACAATGAGCAGTTCTTC
once	TRBV18	16	TRBD2	TRBJ2-2	CASSPIAGARTGELFF	TGTGCCAGCTCACCAATAGCGGGAGCGCGCACCGGGGAGCTGTTTTTT
.	TRBV7-6	16	TRBD2	TRBJ2-7	CASSLSPGLAGSEQYF	TGTGCCAGCAGCTTAAGTCCGGGACTAGCGGGATCCGAGCAGTACTTC
.	TRBV6-5	14	.	TRBJ1-2	CASSYDTGSGGYTF	TGTGCCAGCAGTTACGATACAGGATCTGGGGGCTACACCTTC
.	TRBV5-4	17	.	TRBJ2-7	CASSSGVGASSSYEQYF	TGTGCCAGCAGCTCGGGTGTGGGGGCTTCGAGTTCCTACGAGCAGTACTTC
once	TRBV6-6	14	TRBD1	TRBJ1-1	CASRSGTASPEAFF	TGTGCCAGCAGGTCAGGGACAGCCAGCCCTGAAGCTTTCTTT
.	TRBV24-1	15	TRBD1	TRBJ2-3	CATTSGTGVADTQYF	TGTGCCACCACCTCTGGGACAGGGGTAGCAGATACGCAGTATTTT
once	TRBV27	15	.	TRBJ1-6	CASSFWTDSYSPLHF	TGTGCCAGCAGTTTTTGGACAGATAGCTATTCACCCCTCCACTTT
.	TRBV10-3	14	TRBD1	TRBJ1-2	CAISDGQGWFGYTF	TGTGCCATCAGTGACGGACAGGGGTGGTTTGGCTACACCTTC
.	TRBV19	15	.	TRBJ1-1	CASLQMDSWAGEAFF	TGTGCCAGCCTCCAAATGGACAGCTGGGCGGGTGAAGCTTTCTTT
once	TRBV2	15	TRBD1	TRBJ1-1	CASRRRTGVNTEAFF	TGTGCCAGCAGGCGGCGGACAGGGGTGAACACTGAAGCTTTCTTT
.	TRBV18	18	TRBD1	TRBJ2-7	CASSPPDRGTAGRNEQYF	TGTGCCAGCTCACCCCCGGACAGGGGAACAGCGGGAAGGAACGAGCAGTACTTC